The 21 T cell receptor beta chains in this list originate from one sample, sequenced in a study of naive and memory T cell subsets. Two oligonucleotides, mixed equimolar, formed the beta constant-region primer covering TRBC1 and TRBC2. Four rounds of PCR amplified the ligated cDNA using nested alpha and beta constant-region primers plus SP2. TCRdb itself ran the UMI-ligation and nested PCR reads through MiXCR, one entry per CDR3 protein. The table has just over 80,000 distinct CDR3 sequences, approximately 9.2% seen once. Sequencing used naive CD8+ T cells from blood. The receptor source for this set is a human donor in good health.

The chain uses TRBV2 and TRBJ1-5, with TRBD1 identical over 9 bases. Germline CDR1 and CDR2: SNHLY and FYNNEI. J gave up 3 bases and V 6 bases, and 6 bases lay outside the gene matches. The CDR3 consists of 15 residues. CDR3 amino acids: CASREGQGDNQPQHF. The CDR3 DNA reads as TGTGCCAGCAGGGAGGGACAGGGCGACAATCAGCCCCAGCATTTT.

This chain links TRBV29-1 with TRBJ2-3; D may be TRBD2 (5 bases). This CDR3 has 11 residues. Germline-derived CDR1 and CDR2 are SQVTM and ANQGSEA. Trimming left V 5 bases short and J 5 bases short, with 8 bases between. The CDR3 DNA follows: TGCAGCGTTCTAGAGGGAGATACGCAGTATTTT. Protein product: CSVLEGDTQYF.

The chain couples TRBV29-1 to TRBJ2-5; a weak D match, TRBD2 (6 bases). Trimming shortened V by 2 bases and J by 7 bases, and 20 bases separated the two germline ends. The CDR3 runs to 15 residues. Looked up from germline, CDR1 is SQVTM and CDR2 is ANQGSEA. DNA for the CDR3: TGCAGCGTTGAAAGTTTAGCGGCGCCCGTGAGGACCCAGTACTTC. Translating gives CSVESLAAPVRTQYF.

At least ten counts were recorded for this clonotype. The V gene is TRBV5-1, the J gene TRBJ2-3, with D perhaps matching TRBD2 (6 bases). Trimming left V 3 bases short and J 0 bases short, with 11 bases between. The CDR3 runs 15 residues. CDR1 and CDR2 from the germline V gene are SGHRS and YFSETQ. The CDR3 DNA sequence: TGCGCCAGCAGCTCAAGCGGGTTTAGCACAGATACGCAGTATTTT. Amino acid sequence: CASSSSGFSTDTQYF.

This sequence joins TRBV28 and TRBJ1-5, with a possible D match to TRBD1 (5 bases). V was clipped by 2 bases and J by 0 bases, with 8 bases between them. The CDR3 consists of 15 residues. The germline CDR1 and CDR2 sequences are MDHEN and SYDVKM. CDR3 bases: TGTGCCAGCAGTTTAGAGACAGTTAGCAATCAGCCCCAGCATTTT. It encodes CASSLETVSNQPQHF. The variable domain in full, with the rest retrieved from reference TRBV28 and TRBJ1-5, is DVKVTQSSRYLVKRTGEKVFLECVQDMDHENMFWYRQDPGLGLRLIYFSYDVKMKEKGDIPEGYSVSREKKERFSLILESASTNQTSMYLCASSLETVSNQPQHFGDGTRLSIL.

The CDR3 nucleotides are TGTGCCAGCAGCTTAGGTGATTCCAGTGGGAAAGAGACCCAGTACTTC. Protein sequence: CASSLGDSSGKETQYF. V is TRBV7-9 and J is TRBJ2-5; D call uncertain. Trimming stripped 1 base from V and 3 bases from J, with 15 bases between. This CDR3 is built from 16 residues. CDR1 is SEHNR and CDR2 is FQNEAQ in the germline V gene (reference sequence). Full variable domain (remainder filled in from reference TRBV7-9 and TRBJ2-5): DTGVSQNPRHKITKRGQNVTFRCDPISEHNRLYWYRQTLGQGPEFLTYFQNEAQLEKSRLLSDRFSAERPKGSFSTLEIQRTEQGDSAMYLCASSLGDSSGKETQYFGPGTRLLVL.

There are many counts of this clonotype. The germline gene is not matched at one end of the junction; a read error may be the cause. The CDR3 reads CASSSGTASYDSPLHF. The CDR3 DNA sequence: TGTGCCAGCAGTTCCGGGACCGCTTCCTATGATTCACCCCTCCACTTT. The V and J genes are TRBV6-5 and TRBJ1-6, with a possible D match to TRBD1 (5 bases). The germline V gene encodes CDR1 MNHEY and CDR2 SVGAGI. CDR3 length: 16 amino acids.

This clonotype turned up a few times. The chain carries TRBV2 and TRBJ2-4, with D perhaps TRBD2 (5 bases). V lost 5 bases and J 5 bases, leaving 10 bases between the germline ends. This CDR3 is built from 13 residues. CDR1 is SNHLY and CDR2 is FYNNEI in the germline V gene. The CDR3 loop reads CASSRVGENIQYF. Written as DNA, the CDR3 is TGTGCCAGCAGTCGCGTCGGGGAAAACATTCAGTACTTC.

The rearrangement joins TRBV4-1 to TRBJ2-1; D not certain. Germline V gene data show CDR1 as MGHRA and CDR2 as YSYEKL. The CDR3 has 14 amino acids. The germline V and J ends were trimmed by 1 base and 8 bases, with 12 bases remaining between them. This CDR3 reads CASSQGSSLDEQFF. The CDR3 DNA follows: TGCGCCAGCAGCCAAGGGTCTAGTCTGGATGAGCAGTTCTTC.

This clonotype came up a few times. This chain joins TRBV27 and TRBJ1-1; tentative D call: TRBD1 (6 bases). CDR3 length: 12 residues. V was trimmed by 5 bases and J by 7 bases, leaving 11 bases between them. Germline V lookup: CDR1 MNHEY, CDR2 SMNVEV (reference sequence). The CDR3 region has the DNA TGTGCCAGCAGTCGACTACAGGGTGAAGCTTTCTTT. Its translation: CASSRLQGEAFF.

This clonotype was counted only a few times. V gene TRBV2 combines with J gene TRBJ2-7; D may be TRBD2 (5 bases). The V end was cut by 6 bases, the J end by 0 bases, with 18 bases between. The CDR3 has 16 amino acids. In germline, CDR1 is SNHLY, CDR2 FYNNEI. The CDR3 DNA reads TGTGCCAGCAGGGAGGAAGGACGGCGCTTCTCCTACGAGCAGTACTTC. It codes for CASREEGRRFSYEQYF.

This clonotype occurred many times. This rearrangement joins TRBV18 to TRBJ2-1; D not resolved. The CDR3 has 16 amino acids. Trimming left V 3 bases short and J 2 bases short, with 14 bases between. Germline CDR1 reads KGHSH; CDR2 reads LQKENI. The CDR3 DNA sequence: TGTGCCAGCTCACCGGAGACTCTCCCGACCTACAATGAGCAGTTCTTC. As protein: CASSPETLPTYNEQFF. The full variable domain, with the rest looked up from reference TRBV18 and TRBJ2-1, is NAGVMQNPRHLVRRRGQEARLRCSPMKGHSHVYWYRQLPEEGLKFMVYLQKENIIDESGMPKERFSAEFPKEGPSILRIQQVVRGDSAAYFCASSPETLPTYNEQFFGPGTRLTVL.

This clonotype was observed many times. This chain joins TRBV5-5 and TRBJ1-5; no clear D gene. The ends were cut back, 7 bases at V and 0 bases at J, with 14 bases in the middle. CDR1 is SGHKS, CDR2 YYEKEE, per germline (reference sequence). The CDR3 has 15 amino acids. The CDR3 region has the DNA TGTGCCAGCGCACCGCACCCATTTAGCAATCAGCCCCAGCATTTT. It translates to CASAPHPFSNQPQHF. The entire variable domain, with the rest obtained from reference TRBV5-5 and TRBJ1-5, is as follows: DAGVTQSPTHLIKTRGQQVTLRCSPISGHKSVSWYQQVLGQGPQFIFQYYEKEERGRGNFPDRFSARQFPNYSSELNVNALLLGDSALYLCASAPHPFSNQPQHFGDGTRLSIL.

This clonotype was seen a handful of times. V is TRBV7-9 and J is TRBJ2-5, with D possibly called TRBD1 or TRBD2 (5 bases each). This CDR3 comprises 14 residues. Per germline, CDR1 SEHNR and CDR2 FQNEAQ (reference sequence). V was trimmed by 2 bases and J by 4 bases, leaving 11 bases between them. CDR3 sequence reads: CASSLPGRPETQYF. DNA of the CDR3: TGTGCCAGCAGCTTACCGGGACGTCCAGAGACCCAGTACTTC.

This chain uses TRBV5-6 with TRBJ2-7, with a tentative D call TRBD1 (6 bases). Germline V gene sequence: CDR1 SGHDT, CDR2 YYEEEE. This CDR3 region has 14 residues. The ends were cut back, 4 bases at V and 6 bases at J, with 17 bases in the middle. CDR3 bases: TGTGCCAGCAGCCTGACAGGCTCTCGGCCCGAGCAGTACTTC. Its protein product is CASSLTGSRPEQYF.

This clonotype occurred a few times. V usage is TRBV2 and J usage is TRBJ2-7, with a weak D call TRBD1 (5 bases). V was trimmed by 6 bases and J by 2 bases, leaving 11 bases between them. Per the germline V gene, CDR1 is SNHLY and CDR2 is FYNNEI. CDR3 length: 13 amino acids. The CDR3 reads CASSETEPYEQYF. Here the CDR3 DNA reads TGTGCCAGCAGCGAGACAGAGCCCTACGAGCAGTACTTC.

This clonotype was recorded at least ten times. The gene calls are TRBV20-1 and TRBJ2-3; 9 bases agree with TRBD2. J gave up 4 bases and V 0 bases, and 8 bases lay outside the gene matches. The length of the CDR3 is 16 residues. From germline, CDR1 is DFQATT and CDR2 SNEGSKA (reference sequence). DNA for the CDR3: TGCAGTGCTAGAGAGGTTGGGACTAGCTCGTCAGATACGCAGTATTTT. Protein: CSAREVGTSSSDTQYF.

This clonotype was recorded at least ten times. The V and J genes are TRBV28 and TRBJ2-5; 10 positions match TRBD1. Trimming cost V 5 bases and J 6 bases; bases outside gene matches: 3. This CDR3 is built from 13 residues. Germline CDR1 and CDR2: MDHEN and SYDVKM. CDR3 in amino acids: CASSVGQGKTQYF. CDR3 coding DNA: TGTGCCAGCAGTGTGGGACAGGGGAAGACCCAGTACTTC.

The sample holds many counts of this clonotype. The CDR3 here is CASSPGTGKNTEAFF. The CDR3 nucleotides are TGTGCCAGCAGTCCAGGGACAGGCAAGAACACTGAAGCTTTCTTT. The chain has TRBV12-3 or TRBV12-4 and TRBJ1-1; TRBD1 matches 8 bases. J lost 1 base, V lost 5 bases, and 6 bases had no gene match. The CDR3 is 15 amino acids.

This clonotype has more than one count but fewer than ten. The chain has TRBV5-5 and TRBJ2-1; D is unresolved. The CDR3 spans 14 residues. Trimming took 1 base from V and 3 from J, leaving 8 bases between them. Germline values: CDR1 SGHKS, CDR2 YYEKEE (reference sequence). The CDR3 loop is CASSLWSHYNEQFF. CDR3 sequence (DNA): TGTGCCAGCAGCTTGTGGAGTCACTACAATGAGCAGTTCTTC.

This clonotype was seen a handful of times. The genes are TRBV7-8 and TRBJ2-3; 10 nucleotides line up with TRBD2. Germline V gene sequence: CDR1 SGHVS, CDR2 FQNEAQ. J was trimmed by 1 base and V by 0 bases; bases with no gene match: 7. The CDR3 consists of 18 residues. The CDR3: CASSLAQREGPRTDTQYF. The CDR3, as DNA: TGTGCCAGCAGCTTAGCGCAGCGGGAGGGCCCCCGCACAGATACGCAGTATTTT.